The 17 T cell receptor beta chains below come from one sample, sequenced in a study of control samples from healthy donors and cancer patients. Libraries were prepared by immunoSEQ multiplex PCR; TCRdb keeps only in-frame clonotypes and omits some of them. The sample consists of approximately 69,000 clones, roughly nine tenths of them appearing once. What was sequenced was PBMCs. The receptors here all came from a man in his 60s with colorectal cancer.

CDR3 region: CASSLGQGREQYF. As DNA, the CDR3 is TGCGCCAGCAGCTTGGGTCAGGGTCGGGAGCAGTACTTC. This chain links TRBV5-1 with TRBJ2-7; tentative D call: TRBD1 (5 bases). This CDR3 has 13 amino acids. Trimming took 0 bases from V and 7 from J, leaving 11 bases between them. Germline CDR1 SGHRS, CDR2 YFSETQ. Full variable domain (rest looked up from reference TRBV5-1 and TRBJ2-7): KAGVTQTPRYLIKTRGQQVTLSCSPISGHRSVSWYQQTPGQGLQFLFEYFSETQRNKGNFPGRFSGRQFSNSRSEMNVSTLELGDSALYLCASSLGQGREQYFGPGTRLTVT.

This rearrangement joins TRBV6-5 to TRBJ1-6; D ambiguous. CDR1 is MNHEY, CDR2 SVGAGI, per germline. Trimming stripped 0 bases from V and 10 bases from J, with 16 bases between. This CDR3 contains 16 residues. CDR3 in DNA: TGTGCCAGCAGTTACTCACAGCTTCGGGCGGGGTCACCCCTCCACTTT. This translates into CASSYSQLRAGSPLHF.

V usage is TRBV5-1 and J usage is TRBJ1-4, with D perhaps TRBD1 (5 bases). With 4 bases removed from V and 0 bases from J, the gap between germline ends came to 10 bases. The CDR3 consists of 15 residues. From germline, CDR1 is SGHRS and CDR2 YFSETQ. CDR3 nucleotide sequence: TGCGCCAGCAGCACCGACAGCTCAACTAATGAAAAACTGTTTTTT. The encoded protein is CASSTDSSTNEKLFF. Supplemented by reference TRBV5-1 and TRBJ1-4, the full variable domain reads KAGVTQTPRYLIKTRGQQVTLSCSPISGHRSVSWYQQTPGQGLQFLFEYFSETQRNKGNFPGRFSGRQFSNSRSEMNVSTLELGDSALYLCASSTDSSTNEKLFFGSGTQLSVL.

The J gene is TRBJ1-4, the V gene TRBV9; 7 bases are a match to TRBD1. Germline CDR1 SGDLS, CDR2 YYNGEE. V dropped 3 bases and J dropped 8; count of bases not matched to a gene: 7. This CDR3 has 14 residues. The CDR3: CASSARQGGEKLFF. Written as DNA, the CDR3 is TGTGCCAGCAGCGCCCGACAGGGAGGCGAAAAACTGTTTTTT.

The chain joins TRBV6-5 to TRBJ2-3, with D uncertain. The CDR3 covers 14 residues. The germline CDR1 and CDR2 sequences are MNHEY and SVGAGI. With 3 bases removed from V and 0 bases from J, the gap between germline ends came to 7 bases. The CDR3 protein is CASSYRGSTDTQYF. The CDR3 DNA reads as TGTGCCAGCAGTTATCGTGGGAGCACAGATACGCAGTATTTT.

This chain links TRBV25-1 with TRBJ1-1; D unresolved. The germline V and J ends were trimmed by 3 bases and 1 base, with 3 bases remaining between them. Germline assignment: CDR1 MGHDK and CDR2 SYGVNS. This CDR3 is 12 amino acids long. The CDR3 nucleotides are TGTGCCAGCAGTGAGGAGAACACTGAAGCTTTCTTT. This gives the protein CASSEENTEAFF.

Points on this clone: The sample contains more than one DNA sequence encoding this CDR3. The rearrangement uses TRBV12-3 or TRBV12-4 and TRBJ2-7; TRBD1 matches 7 bases. V was pared by 6 bases and J by 0 bases, with 2 bases of the junction left unmatched. The CDR3 is made up of 13 amino acids. CDR3 DNA: TGTGCCAGCAGCTGGGACAGCTCCTACGAGCAGTACTTC. Translating it yields CASSWDSSYEQYF.

This chain connects TRBV9 to TRBJ1-4, with 7 bases matching TRBD1. The CDR3 sequence is 15 residues long. V gave up 0 bases and J gave up 5 bases; unmatched junction bases: 4. CDR1 is SGDLS, CDR2 YYNGEE, per germline. CDR3 in amino acids: CASSVVAGGNEKLFF. In DNA, the CDR3 is TGTGCCAGCAGCGTAGTGGCAGGGGGAAATGAAAAACTGTTTTTT. The entire variable domain, with the rest obtained from reference TRBV9 and TRBJ1-4, is as follows: DSGVTQTPKHLITATGQRVTLRCSPRSGDLSVYWYQQSLDQGLQFLIQYYNGEERAKGNILERFSAQQFPDLHSELNLSSLELGDSALYFCASSVVAGGNEKLFFGSGTQLSVL.

This clone was detected only a few times. This chain links TRBV9 with TRBJ1-6; TRBD1 aligns across 10 bases. CDR3 size: 15 residues. Germline trimming cut 0 bases from V and 8 bases from J; bases unmatched to any gene: 2. The germline V gene encodes CDR1 SGDLS and CDR2 YYNGEE. The CDR3: CASSVGGTGDSPLHF. The DNA of the CDR3 is TGTGCCAGCAGCGTAGGAGGGACAGGGGATTCACCCCTCCACTTT.

The chain uses TRBV7-9 and TRBJ1-2, with 8 nucleotides matching TRBD1. The V gene's germline CDR1 is SEHNR and CDR2 FQNEAQ (reference sequence). With V trimmed by 1 base and J by 1 base, 2 bases remained unmatched. This CDR3 is 15 amino acids long. The DNA of the CDR3 is TGTGCCAGCAGCTTAGGGACAGGGAGTAACTATGGCTACACCTTC. It encodes CASSLGTGSNYGYTF.

The genes are TRBV15 and TRBJ2-3, with D perhaps assigned TRBD1 or TRBD2 (5 bases each). CDR1 and CDR2 from the germline V gene are LNHNV and YYDKDF (reference sequence). Deletions cut 5 bases from V and 0 bases from J, with 9 bases between. The CDR3 totals 14 residues. The CDR3, as DNA: TGTGCCACCAGCGGTTGGGACAGCACAGATACGCAGTATTTT. Encoded protein: CATSGWDSTDTQYF. Full variable domain (remainder filled in from reference TRBV15 and TRBJ2-3): DAMVIQNPRYQVTQFGKPVTLSCSQTLNHNVMYWYQQKSSQAPKLLFHYYDKDFNNEADTPDNFQSRRPNTSFCFLDIRSPGLGDTAMYLCATSGWDSTDTQYFGPGTRLTVL.

V gene TRBV2 combines with J gene TRBJ1-2; D not resolved. CDR3 size: 15 residues. The germline CDR1 and CDR2 sequences are SNHLY and FYNNEI. Trimming removed 1 base from V and 5 bases from J, with 14 bases in between. The CDR3 DNA follows: TGTGCCAGCAGTGAAGTCAATAACATCCCATATGGCTACACCTTC. The encoded protein is CASSEVNNIPYGYTF. The full variable domain, completed using reference TRBV2 and TRBJ1-2, is EPEVTQTPSHQVTQMGQEVILRCVPISNHLYFYWYRQILGQKVEFLVSFYNNEISEKSEIFDDQFSVERPDGSNFTLKIRSTKLEDSAMYFCASSEVNNIPYGYTFGSGTRLTVV.

V and J are TRBV7-9 and TRBJ2-3, with 11 bases lining up with TRBD2. With 4 bases clipped from V and 2 bases from J, the junction kept 5 bases outside the gene matches. CDR1 and CDR2 (germline): SEHNR, FQNEAQ (reference sequence). This CDR3 comprises 16 residues. CDR3 nucleotides: TGTGCCAGCAGCTATGCGGGACTAGCGGCCACAGATACGCAGTATTTT. Encoded protein: CASSYAGLAATDTQYF.

V usage is TRBV7-2 and J usage is TRBJ1-2; D is possibly TRBD1 (5 bases). CDR1 and CDR2 (germline): SGHTA, FQGNSA. The length of the CDR3 is 12 residues. Between the trimmed V and J ends, which lost 8 bases and 8 bases, there was a span of 15 bases. CDR3 residues: CASYKRGWGYTF. The CDR3, as DNA: TGTGCCAGCTACAAAAGGGGCTGGGGCTACACCTTC.

This chain connects TRBV30 to TRBJ1-2; the D is unclear. Deletions cut 0 bases from V and 4 bases from J, with 12 bases between. The CDR3 sequence is 14 residues long. The V gene's germline CDR1 is GTSNPN and CDR2 SVGIG (reference sequence). CDR3 loop: CAWSVLHGIYGYTF. In DNA, the CDR3 is TGTGCCTGGAGTGTACTCCACGGTATCTATGGCTACACCTTC.

This sequence joins TRBV29-1 and TRBJ2-6, with D hard to call. This CDR3 spans 13 amino acids. V was clipped by 6 bases and J by 1 base, with 7 bases between them. Germline CDR1 is SQVTM and CDR2 is ANQGSEA. Written as DNA, the CDR3 is TGCAGCGTCTTACCATCTGGGGCCAACGTCCTGACTTTC. Translating it yields CSVLPSGANVLTF.

The V and J genes are TRBV28 and TRBJ1-6; possibly TRBD1 for D (5 bases). The ends were cut back, 6 bases at V and 7 bases at J, with 16 bases in the middle. There are 15 residues in the CDR3. The germline CDR1 and CDR2 sequences are MDHEN and SYDVKM. The CDR3 spells CASSPWGTNNSPLHF. Written as DNA, the CDR3 is TGTGCCAGCAGCCCCTGGGGCACCAACAATTCACCCCTCCACTTT.